Sequencing of this TCR beta chain was carried out in a study of memory CD4+ T cells and cytomegalovirus serostatus. Data came from immunoSEQ multiplex PCR; TCRdb stores just in-frame clones and leaves some out. The sample holds around 61,000 clones, about 81% seen once. In this sample, this clone turned up once. From germline, CDR1 is LNHDA and CDR2 SQIVND (reference sequence). Trimming cost V 6 bases and J 0 bases, with 12 bases left between them. The CDR3 spans 16 residues. Single viable CD3+CD4+CD8-CD45RO+ cells were sorted as the memory CD4+ T cells. Serum IgG to CMV pp150, pp28, p38 and p52 defined serostatus. Total CD4+ T cells were enriched by CD4 positive selection.

The chain links TRBV19 to TRBJ2-6, with D tentatively TRBD1 or TRBD2 (5 bases each). Sequencing used memory CD4+ T cells from blood. This TCR was recovered from an adult in good health and CMV-seronegative. This chain's CDR3 is CASSLGRISGANVLTF. CDR3 nucleotide sequence: TGTGCCAGTAGCCTGGGACGGATCTCTGGGGCCAACGTCCTGACTTTC. Looking up the rest from reference TRBV19 and TRBJ2-6 gives the full variable domain: DGGITQSPKYLFRKEGQNVTLSCEQNLNHDAMYWYRQDPGQGLRLIYYSQIVNDFQKGDIAEGYSVSREKKESFPLTVTSAQKNPTAFYLCASSLGRISGANVLTFGAGSRLTVL.